The 27 T cell receptor beta chains in this list originate from one sample, sequenced in a study of T-cell memory formation after mild COVID-19. Using its own MiXCR run on the 5' RACE reads, TCRdb lists one record per CDR3 protein. Of a few hundred thousand distinct CDR3 sequences listed, about a sixth are singletons. Material for sequencing was PBMCs or a T cell subset sorted from them (not recorded which). The origin of the receptors is a man aged 18 to 30 who had mild COVID-19 (a few samples of this study predate the infection). Cell type and time point are not known.

This clonotype was counted only a few times. The chain employs TRBV4-1 and TRBJ2-7; 9 positions agree with TRBD2. Germline assignment: CDR1 MGHRA and CDR2 YSYEKL. The CDR3 loop spans 18 amino acids. Losses at the gene ends were 0 bases for V and 2 bases for J; bases not matched to a gene: 11. CDR3 sequence (DNA): TGCGCCAGCAGCCAAGAGCCCGGCAGCGGGGGGTTTGCCTACGAGCAGTACTTC. Translation: CASSQEPGSGGFAYEQYF.

The rearrangement links TRBV20-1 to TRBJ2-5; 7 bases fit TRBD1. CDR1 is DFQATT and CDR2 is SNEGSKA in the germline V gene (reference sequence). The V segment lost 2 bases and the J segment 9 bases; nucleotides outside the gene matches: 9. This CDR3 has 13 amino acids. CDR3 loop: CSARMPGQLPQYF. The CDR3 DNA reads TGCAGTGCTAGAATGCCGGGACAGTTGCCCCAGTACTTC.

The table lists this clonotype with many counts. The V and J genes are TRBV3-1 and TRBJ2-3; D is possibly TRBD2 (5 bases). This CDR3 comprises 15 residues. V was cut by 1 base and J by 0 bases, with 8 bases left in between. From germline, CDR1 is LGHDT and CDR2 YNNKEL (reference sequence). The CDR3 sequence is CASSQARTSTDTQYF. Written as DNA, the CDR3 is TGTGCCAGCAGCCAAGCACGGACTAGCACAGATACGCAGTATTTT.

J is TRBJ1-5 and V is TRBV7-2; weak D call: TRBD1 (5 bases). Germline V gene lookup returns CDR1 SGHTA and CDR2 FQGNSA. Trimming cost V 4 bases and J 10 bases, with 11 bases left between them. This CDR3 contains 12 residues. CDR3 amino acids: CASSWAGSPQHF. In DNA, the CDR3 is TGTGCCAGCAGCTGGGCAGGGTCTCCCCAGCATTTT.

CDR3 loop: CASSLMPGGKLFF. In DNA form, the CDR3 reads TGCGCCAGCAGCTTGATGCCAGGCGGAAAACTGTTTTTT. This chain connects TRBV5-1 to TRBJ1-4; no reliable D call. V was trimmed by 1 base and J by 10 bases, leaving 11 bases between them. Germline V gene lookup returns CDR1 SGHRS and CDR2 YFSETQ. The CDR3 contains 13 residues.

This clonotype was counted between two and nine times. The chain links TRBV29-1 to TRBJ2-5, with D possibly matching TRBD2 (6 bases). The CDR3 runs 11 residues. V shed 7 bases and J shed 4 bases, with 10 bases lying between them. Germline V gene data show CDR1 as SQVTM and CDR2 as ANQGSEA. In nucleotides, the CDR3 is TGCAGCGCTACGGAGGGAGAGACCCAGTACTTC. This encodes CSATEGETQYF.

The rearrangement joins TRBV7-9 to TRBJ1-2, with unresolved D. CDR1 and CDR2 (germline): SEHNR, FQNEAQ (reference sequence). The ends were cut back, 2 bases at V and 10 bases at J, with 14 bases in the middle. The CDR3 is made up of 13 amino acids. The CDR3 DNA follows: TGTGCCAGCAGCTTATTAACAGAGAATTACTACACCTTC. Protein product: CASSLLTENYYTF.

The chain recombines TRBV5-6 with TRBJ1-2; 9 nucleotides match TRBD1. Germline V lookup: CDR1 SGHDT, CDR2 YYEEEE. The CDR3 extends over 13 amino acids. J gave up 4 bases and V 5 bases, and 3 bases lay outside the gene matches. CDR3 amino acids: CASRTGGVYGYTF. In DNA form, the CDR3 reads TGTGCCAGCAGGACAGGGGGAGTCTATGGCTACACCTTC.

The chain employs TRBV5-1 and TRBJ2-3; weak D call: TRBD1 (6 bases). The CDR3 consists of 14 residues. V was clipped by 4 bases and J by 4 bases, with 13 bases between them. Looked up from germline, CDR1 is SGHRS and CDR2 is YFSETQ. CDR3 nucleotide sequence: TGCGCCAGCAGCCCCCTCTCAGGGGCAGATACGCAGTATTTT. This gives the protein CASSPLSGADTQYF.

The chain is built from TRBV29-1 and TRBJ2-7; TRBD1 matches 7 bases. This CDR3 spans 12 amino acids. V lost 6 bases and J lost 7; bases outside the gene matches: 9. CDR1 is SQVTM, CDR2 ANQGSEA, per germline. Here the CDR3 reads CSVETGPGEQYF. The CDR3 DNA is TGCAGCGTCGAGACAGGGCCTGGGGAGCAGTACTTC.

The chain couples TRBV5-3 to TRBJ1-1, with D uncertain. TRBV5-3 is an ORF; its function is uncertain. The CDR3 is made up of 14 amino acids. Trimming took off 0 bases at V and 1 base at J, with 7 bases between the two ends. CDR3 in amino acids: CARSLADGNTEAFF. DNA of the CDR3: TGTGCCAGAAGCTTGGCGGACGGGAACACTGAAGCTTTCTTT.

This clonotype showed up many times. The genes are TRBV7-2 and TRBJ2-2; no clear D gene. Between the trimmed V and J ends, which lost 5 bases and 6 bases, there was a span of 10 bases. The CDR3 extends over 13 amino acids. Looked up from germline, CDR1 is SGHTA and CDR2 is FQGNSA. CDR3 amino acids: CASSRGPAGELFF. Here the CDR3 DNA reads TGTGCCAGCAGCCGCGGTCCAGCCGGGGAGCTGTTTTTT.

This clonotype was detected many times. The J gene is TRBJ2-3, the V gene TRBV5-1, with D uncertain. This CDR3 is built from 15 residues. CDR1 is SGHRS and CDR2 is YFSETQ in the germline V gene. V lost 0 bases, J lost 0 bases, and 8 bases lay in between. The CDR3 coding sequence is TGCGCCAGCAGCTTGGCCCAAACAAGCACAGATACGCAGTATTTT. Translation: CASSLAQTSTDTQYF.

This clonotype appeared a few times. The CDR3 here is CASSPANYGYTF. Written as DNA, the CDR3 is TGTGCCAGCAGTCCAGCTAACTATGGCTACACCTTC. This sequence joins TRBV6-2 or TRBV6-3 and TRBJ1-2; D gene unclear. The CDR3 consists of 12 residues. V shed 5 bases and J shed 0 bases, with 4 bases lying between them. CDR1 and CDR2 (germline): MNHEY, SVGEGT.

The gene calls are TRBV5-6 and TRBJ2-2; unclear D gene. V gave up 2 bases and J gave up 3 bases, with 8 bases separating them. The CDR3 has 14 amino acids. From germline, CDR1 is SGHDT and CDR2 YYEEEE. In DNA, the CDR3 is TGTGCCAGCAGCTTCAATTCACACACCGGGGAGCTGTTTTTT. It is translated as CASSFNSHTGELFF.

This sequence joins TRBV14 and TRBJ2-5, with 7 positions matching TRBD1. J was trimmed by 2 bases and V by 2 bases; bases with no gene match: 5. CDR3 length: 15 residues. Germline loops: CDR1 SGHDN, CDR2 FVKESK. CDR3 DNA sequence: TGTGCCAGCAGCCAATTTCCGGGACAGCAAGAGACCCAGTACTTC. Encoded protein: CASSQFPGQQETQYF.

The rearrangement links TRBV7-2 to TRBJ2-7, with 8 nucleotides matching TRBD2. V lost 1 base and J lost 2; bases outside the gene matches: 13. Germline CDR1 and CDR2: SGHTA and FQGNSA. The CDR3 sequence is 18 residues long. This CDR3 is CASSLVAGGGTEAYEQYF. The CDR3 coding sequence is TGTGCCAGCAGCTTAGTCGCCGGGGGGGGCACGGAGGCCTACGAGCAGTACTTC.

This clonotype appeared a few times. V usage is TRBV7-2 and J usage is TRBJ1-1; D gene uncertain. V was trimmed by 5 bases and J by 3 bases, leaving 13 bases between them. The length of the CDR3 is 14 residues. Per germline, CDR1 SGHTA and CDR2 FQGNSA. The CDR3 sequence is CASSPRAGDTEAFF. DNA of the CDR3: TGTGCCAGCAGCCCAAGGGCCGGGGACACTGAAGCTTTCTTT.

V gene TRBV12-5 combines with J gene TRBJ2-6, with D possibly TRBD1 on 5 matching bases. CDR1 and CDR2 from the germline V gene are LGHNT and FRNRAP. Trimming removed 4 bases from V and 1 base from J, with 5 bases in between. The CDR3 loop spans 14 amino acids. The chain's CDR3 is CASGSGSGANVLTF. DNA for the CDR3: TGTGCTAGTGGTTCAGGGTCTGGGGCCAACGTCCTGACTTTC.

This clonotype was counted a few times. V and J are TRBV6-2 or TRBV6-3 and TRBJ1-1, with D uncertain. Germline-derived CDR1 and CDR2 are MNHEY and SVGEGT. The ends were cut back, 4 bases at V and 6 bases at J, with 9 bases in the middle. The CDR3 sequence is 12 residues long. The CDR3 reads CASSFPGSEAFF. The CDR3 DNA reads as TGTGCCAGCAGTTTCCCGGGGTCTGAAGCTTTCTTT.

A few counts support this clonotype. The chain carries TRBV6-1 and TRBJ2-5; 9 bases agree with TRBD2. This CDR3 contains 14 residues. The V segment lost 5 bases and the J segment 5 bases; nucleotides outside the gene matches: 6. Germline CDR1 and CDR2: MNHNS and SASEGT. The CDR3 is CASSFGGGAETQYF. CDR3 in DNA: TGTGCCAGCAGTTTCGGCGGGGGGGCTGAGACCCAGTACTTC.

This clonotype has only a few counts. The rearrangement links TRBV12-3 or TRBV12-4 to TRBJ2-6, with D uncertain. V was shortened by 4 bases and J by 2 bases, with 3 bases between the two germline ends. The CDR3 covers 13 residues. The CDR3 bases are TGTGCCAGCAGTTCTCCTGGGGCCAACGTCCTGACTTTC. It codes for CASSSPGANVLTF.

This clonotype showed up just a few times. The chain carries TRBV29-1 and TRBJ2-7, with D maybe TRBD1 (5 bases). This CDR3 comprises 11 residues. V was shortened by 6 bases and J by 3 bases, with 9 bases between the two germline ends. CDR1 SQVTM and CDR2 ANQGSEA come from the germline V gene. CDR3 protein: CSVQGNYEQYF. As DNA, the CDR3 is TGCAGCGTCCAGGGAAACTACGAGCAGTACTTC.

The sample holds a few counts of this clonotype. This rearrangement joins TRBV5-1 to TRBJ1-1, with D uncertain. Trimming stripped 0 bases from V and 1 base from J, with 19 bases between. CDR3 length equals 18 residues. Germline V lookup: CDR1 SGHRS, CDR2 YFSETQ. This CDR3 reads CASSLVAGAGPRNTEAFF. In nucleotides, the CDR3 is TGCGCCAGCAGCTTGGTGGCGGGCGCCGGACCGCGGAACACTGAAGCTTTCTTT. The full variable domain, rest sourced from reference TRBV5-1 and TRBJ1-1, is KAGVTQTPRYLIKTRGQQVTLSCSPISGHRSVSWYQQTPGQGLQFLFEYFSETQRNKGNFPGRFSGRQFSNSRSEMNVSTLELGDSALYLCASSLVAGAGPRNTEAFFGQGTRLTVV.

The chain has TRBV20-1 and TRBJ2-1; TRBD2 matches 12 bases. CDR1 DFQATT and CDR2 SNEGSKA come from the germline V gene (reference sequence). Germline trimming cut 0 bases from V and 10 bases from J; bases unmatched to any gene: 7. There are 15 residues in the CDR3. In DNA, the CDR3 is TGCAGTGCTAGAGATCGTCTAGCGGGGGGGAAAGAGCAGTTCTTC. This codes for CSARDRLAGGKEQFF.

The rearrangement links TRBV20-1 to TRBJ1-1; D not certain. Trimming cost V 3 bases and J 8 bases, with 25 bases left between them. The CDR3 runs to 16 residues. Germline V gene lookup returns CDR1 DFQATT and CDR2 SNEGSKA (reference sequence). This CDR3 is CSASNRNQILSSEAFF. DNA of the CDR3: TGCAGTGCTAGTAATAGGAACCAAATTCTCTCCTCGGAAGCTTTCTTT.

This clonotype was observed a handful of times. This chain links TRBV28 with TRBJ1-5; possible D gene TRBD1, 6 bases. The germline CDR1 and CDR2 sequences are MDHEN and SYDVKM. The CDR3 contains 17 residues. Trimming shortened V by 3 bases and J by 0 bases, and 15 bases separated the two germline ends. The CDR3 region is CASSFNGGSYSNQPQHF. CDR3 nucleotides: TGTGCCAGCAGTTTTAATGGGGGCTCGTATAGCAATCAGCCCCAGCATTTT. The complete variable domain, with remaining parts taken from reference TRBV28 and TRBJ1-5, reads DVKVTQSSRYLVKRTGEKVFLECVQDMDHENMFWYRQDPGLGLRLIYFSYDVKMKEKGDIPEGYSVSREKKERFSLILESASTNQTSMYLCASSFNGGSYSNQPQHFGDGTRLSIL.